This T cell receptor beta chain was identified during a study of cytomegalovirus exposure and HLA in healthy donors. General study points: A classifier reportedly called cytomegalovirus status with high sensitivity and specificity. In vitro experiments confirmed that three CMV-associated chains were specific for CMV antigens. Most TCR sequences were rare, but some public TCRs occurred in many donors.

Concerning this clone itself: Its antigen is unknown.

The table came from immunoSEQ multiplex PCR; TCRdb's copy has only in-frame clones and leaves some out. The repertoire consists of some 150,000 clones, with roughly 87% occurring once and the leading ten covering less than 5.5%. An approximately 130-subject validation cohort, separate from the 666-subject first cohort, supplied the donors. The CDR3 covers 14 residues. Germline V lookup: CDR1 SGHVS, CDR2 FNYEAQ. The V gene end was trimmed by 3 bases and the J gene end by 1 base; junction bases not matched to a gene: 1. The chain links TRBV7-6 to TRBJ2-7; 9 nucleotides line up with TRBD1. Sequencing was performed on PBMCs. This sequence originates from a man aged 18 to 30 in good health and CMV-seropositive. CDR3 coding DNA: TGTGCCAGCAGCTTCGGGACAGGGTCCTACGAGCAGTACTTC. Encoded protein: CASSFGTGSYEQYF.